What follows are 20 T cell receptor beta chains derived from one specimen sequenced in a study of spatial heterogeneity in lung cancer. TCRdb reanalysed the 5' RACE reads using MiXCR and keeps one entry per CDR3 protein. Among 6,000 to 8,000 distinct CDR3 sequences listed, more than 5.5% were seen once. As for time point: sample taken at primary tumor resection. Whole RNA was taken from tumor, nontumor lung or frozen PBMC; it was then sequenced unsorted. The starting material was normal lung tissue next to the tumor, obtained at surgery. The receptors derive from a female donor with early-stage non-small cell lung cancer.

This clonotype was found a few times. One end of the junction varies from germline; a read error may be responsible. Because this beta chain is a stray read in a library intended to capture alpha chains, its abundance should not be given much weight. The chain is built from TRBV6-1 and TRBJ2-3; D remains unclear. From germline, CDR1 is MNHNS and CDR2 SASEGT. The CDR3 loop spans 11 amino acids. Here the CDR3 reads CVSSEPDTQYF. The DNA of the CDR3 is TGTGTCAGCAGTGAGCCGGATACGCAGTATTTT.

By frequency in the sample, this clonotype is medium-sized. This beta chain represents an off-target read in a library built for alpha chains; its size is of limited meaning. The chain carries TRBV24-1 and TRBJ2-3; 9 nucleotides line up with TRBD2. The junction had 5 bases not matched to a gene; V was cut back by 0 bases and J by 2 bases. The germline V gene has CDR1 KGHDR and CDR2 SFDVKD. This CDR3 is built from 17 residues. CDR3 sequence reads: CATSDLLAGGFTDTQYF. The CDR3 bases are TGTGCCACCAGTGATTTGCTGGCGGGAGGGTTCACAGATACGCAGTATTTT.

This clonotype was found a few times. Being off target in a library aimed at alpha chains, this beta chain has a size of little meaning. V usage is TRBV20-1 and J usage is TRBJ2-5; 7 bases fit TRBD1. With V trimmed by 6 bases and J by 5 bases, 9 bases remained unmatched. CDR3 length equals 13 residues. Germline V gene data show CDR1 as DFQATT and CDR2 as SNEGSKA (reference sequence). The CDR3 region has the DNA TGCAGTGCGCCCCGACAGGGCCAGGAGACCCAGTACTTC. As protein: CSAPRQGQETQYF.

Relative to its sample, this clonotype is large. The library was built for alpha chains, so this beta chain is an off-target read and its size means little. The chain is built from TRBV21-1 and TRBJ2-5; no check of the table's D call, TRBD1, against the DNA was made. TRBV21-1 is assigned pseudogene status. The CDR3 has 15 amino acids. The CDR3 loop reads CASSKVRQGRETQYF. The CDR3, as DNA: TGTGCCAGCAGCAAAGTACGACAGGGGCGGGAGACCCAGTACTTC.

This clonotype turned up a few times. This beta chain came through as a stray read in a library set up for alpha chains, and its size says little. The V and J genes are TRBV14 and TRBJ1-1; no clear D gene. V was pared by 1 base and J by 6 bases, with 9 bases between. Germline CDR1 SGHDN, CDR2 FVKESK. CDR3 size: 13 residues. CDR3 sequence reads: CASSQVSSAEAFF. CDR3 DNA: TGTGCCAGCAGCCAAGTATCGTCAGCTGAAGCTTTCTTT.

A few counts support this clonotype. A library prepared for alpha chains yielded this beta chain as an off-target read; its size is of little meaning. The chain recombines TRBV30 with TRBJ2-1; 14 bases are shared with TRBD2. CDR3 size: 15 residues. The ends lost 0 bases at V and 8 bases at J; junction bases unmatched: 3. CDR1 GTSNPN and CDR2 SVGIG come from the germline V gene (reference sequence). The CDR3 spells CAWSVGLAGEDEQFF. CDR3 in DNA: TGTGCCTGGAGTGTGGGACTAGCGGGAGAAGATGAGCAGTTCTTC.

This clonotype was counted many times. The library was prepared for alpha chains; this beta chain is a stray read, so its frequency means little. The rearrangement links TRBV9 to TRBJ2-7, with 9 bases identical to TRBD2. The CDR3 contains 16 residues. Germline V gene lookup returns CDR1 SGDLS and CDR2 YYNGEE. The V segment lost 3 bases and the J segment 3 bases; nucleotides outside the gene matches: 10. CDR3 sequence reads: CASSAGLASRIYEQYF. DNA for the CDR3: TGTGCCAGCAGCGCGGGACTAGCCTCAAGGATCTACGAGCAGTACTTC. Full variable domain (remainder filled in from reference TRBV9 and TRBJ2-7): DSGVTQTPKHLITATGQRVTLRCSPRSGDLSVYWYQQSLDQGLQFLIQYYNGEERAKGNILERFSAQQFPDLHSELNLSSLELGDSALYFCASSAGLASRIYEQYFGPGTRLTVT.

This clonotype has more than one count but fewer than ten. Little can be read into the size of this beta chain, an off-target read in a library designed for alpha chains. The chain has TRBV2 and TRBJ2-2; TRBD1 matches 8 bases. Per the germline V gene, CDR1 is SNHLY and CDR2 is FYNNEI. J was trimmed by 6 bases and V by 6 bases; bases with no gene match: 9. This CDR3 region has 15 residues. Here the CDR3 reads CASSSGTGIPGELFF. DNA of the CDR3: TGTGCCAGCAGCTCCGGGACAGGAATCCCCGGGGAGCTGTTTTTT.

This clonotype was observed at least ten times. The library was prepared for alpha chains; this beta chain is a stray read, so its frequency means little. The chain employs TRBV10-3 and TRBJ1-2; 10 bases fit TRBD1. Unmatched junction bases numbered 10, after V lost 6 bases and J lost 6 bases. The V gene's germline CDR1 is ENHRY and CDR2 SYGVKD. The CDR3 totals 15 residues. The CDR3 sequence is CAISLPSGQGNGYTF. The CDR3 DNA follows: TGTGCCATCAGCCTTCCTTCGGGACAGGGGAATGGCTACACCTTC.

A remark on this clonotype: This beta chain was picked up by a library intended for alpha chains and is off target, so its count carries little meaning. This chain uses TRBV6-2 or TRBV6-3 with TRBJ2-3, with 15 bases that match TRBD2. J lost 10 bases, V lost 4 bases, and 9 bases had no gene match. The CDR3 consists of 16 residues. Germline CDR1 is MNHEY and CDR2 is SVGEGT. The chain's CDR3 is CASSSPGTSGRLAQYF. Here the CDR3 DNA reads TGTGCCAGCAGTTCCCCCGGGACTAGCGGGAGGTTGGCGCAGTATTTT.

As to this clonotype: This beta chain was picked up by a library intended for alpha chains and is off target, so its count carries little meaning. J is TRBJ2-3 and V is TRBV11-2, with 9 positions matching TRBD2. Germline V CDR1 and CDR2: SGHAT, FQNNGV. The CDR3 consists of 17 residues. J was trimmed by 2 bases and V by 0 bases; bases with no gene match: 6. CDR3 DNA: TGTGCCAGCAGCTTAGATAGAAGCGGGAGGCCCACAGATACGCAGTATTTT. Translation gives CASSLDRSGRPTDTQYF.

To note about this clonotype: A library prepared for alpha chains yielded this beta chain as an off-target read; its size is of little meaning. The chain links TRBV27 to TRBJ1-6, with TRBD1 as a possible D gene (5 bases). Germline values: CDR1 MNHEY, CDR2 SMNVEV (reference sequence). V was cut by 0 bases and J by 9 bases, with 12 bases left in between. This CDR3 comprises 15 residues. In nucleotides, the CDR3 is TGTGCCAGCAGTTTATCCGGGGCCTCTGGTTCACCCCTCCACTTT. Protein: CASSLSGASGSPLHF.

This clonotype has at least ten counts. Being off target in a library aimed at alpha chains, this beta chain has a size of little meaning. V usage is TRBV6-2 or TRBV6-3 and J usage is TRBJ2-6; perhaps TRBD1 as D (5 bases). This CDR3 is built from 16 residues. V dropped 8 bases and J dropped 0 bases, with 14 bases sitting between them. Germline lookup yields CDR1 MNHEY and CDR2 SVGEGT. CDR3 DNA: TGTGCCAGCGAAGGGGCCAGGCTCTCTGGGGCCAACGTCCTGACTTTC. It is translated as CASEGARLSGANVLTF.

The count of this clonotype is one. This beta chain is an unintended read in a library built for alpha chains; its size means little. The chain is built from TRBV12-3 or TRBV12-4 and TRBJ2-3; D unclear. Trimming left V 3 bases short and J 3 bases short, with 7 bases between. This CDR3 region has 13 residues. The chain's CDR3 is CASSFGETDTQYF. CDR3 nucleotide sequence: TGTGCCAGCAGTTTTGGCGAGACAGATACGCAGTATTTT.

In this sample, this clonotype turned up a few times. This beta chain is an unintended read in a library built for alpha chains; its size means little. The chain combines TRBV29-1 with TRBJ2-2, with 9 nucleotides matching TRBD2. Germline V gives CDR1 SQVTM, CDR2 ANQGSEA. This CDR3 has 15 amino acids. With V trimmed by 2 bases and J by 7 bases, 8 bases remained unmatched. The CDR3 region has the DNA TGCAGCGTTGAACAGGCTAGCGGGGCTGGCGGGGAGCTGTTTTTT. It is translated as CSVEQASGAGGELFF.

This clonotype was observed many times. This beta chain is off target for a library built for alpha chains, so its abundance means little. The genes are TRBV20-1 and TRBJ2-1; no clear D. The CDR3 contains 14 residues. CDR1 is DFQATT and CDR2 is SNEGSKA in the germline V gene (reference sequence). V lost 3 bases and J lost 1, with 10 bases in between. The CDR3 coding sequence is TGCAGTGCTAGTGGTCATCCTTCCTACAATGAGCAGTTCTTC. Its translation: CSASGHPSYNEQFF.

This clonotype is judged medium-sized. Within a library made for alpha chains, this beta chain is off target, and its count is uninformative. The CDR3 nucleotides are TGTGCCAGCAGCAAAGGAGAGGTGACAGGGCGAAGTCAGCCCCAGCATTTT. This encodes CASSKGEVTGRSQPQHF. V usage is TRBV21-1 and J usage is TRBJ1-5; the table's D call of TRBD1 was not tested on the DNA. TRBV21-1 is tagged as a pseudogene. CDR3 length: 17 residues.

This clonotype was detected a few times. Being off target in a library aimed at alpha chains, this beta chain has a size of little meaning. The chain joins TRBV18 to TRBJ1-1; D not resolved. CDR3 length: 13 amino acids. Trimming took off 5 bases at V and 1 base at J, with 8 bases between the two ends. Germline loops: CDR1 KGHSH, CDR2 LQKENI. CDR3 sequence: CASSGQKNTEAFF. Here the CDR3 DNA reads TGTGCCAGCTCAGGGCAAAAGAACACTGAAGCTTTCTTT.

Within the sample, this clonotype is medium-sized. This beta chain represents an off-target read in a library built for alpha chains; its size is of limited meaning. The CDR3 nucleotides are TGTGCCAGCAGCCCTTTCAATCAGCCCCAGCATTTT. Translating gives CASSPFNQPQHF. This chain uses TRBV5-8 with TRBJ1-5; D call uncertain. The CDR3 covers 12 residues. The ends were cut back, 4 bases at V and 3 bases at J, with 5 bases in the middle. Germline V gene data show CDR1 as SGHTS and CDR2 as YDEGEE.

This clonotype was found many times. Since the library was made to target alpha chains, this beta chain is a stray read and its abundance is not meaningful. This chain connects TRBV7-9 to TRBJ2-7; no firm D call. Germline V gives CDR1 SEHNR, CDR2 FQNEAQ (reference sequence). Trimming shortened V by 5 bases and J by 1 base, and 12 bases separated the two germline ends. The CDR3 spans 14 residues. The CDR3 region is CASSPSSLSYEQYF. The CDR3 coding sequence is TGTGCCAGCAGCCCCTCCAGTCTTTCCTACGAGCAGTACTTC.